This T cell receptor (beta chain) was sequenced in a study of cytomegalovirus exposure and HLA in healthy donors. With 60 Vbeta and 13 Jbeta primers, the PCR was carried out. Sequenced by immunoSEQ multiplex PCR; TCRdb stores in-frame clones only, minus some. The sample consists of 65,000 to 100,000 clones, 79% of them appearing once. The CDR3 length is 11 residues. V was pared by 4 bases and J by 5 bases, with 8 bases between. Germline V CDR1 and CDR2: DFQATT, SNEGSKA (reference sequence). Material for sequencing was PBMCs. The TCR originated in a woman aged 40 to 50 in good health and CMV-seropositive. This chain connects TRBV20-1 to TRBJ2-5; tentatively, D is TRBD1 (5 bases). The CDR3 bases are TGCAGTGCTAAGACAGCGGAGACCCAGTACTTC. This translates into CSAKTAETQYF.